Shown below are 28 T cell receptor beta chains from a single sample sequenced in a study of CD8 T cells in ankylosing spondylitis. TCRdb recomputed calls from the 5' RACE reads with MiXCR, one row per CDR3 protein. The data show 250,000 to 350,000 distinct CDR3 sequences, with around 21% seen just once and roughly 4% held by the top ten. Sequencing was carried out using blood, either unsorted or a sorted T cell fraction (not recorded which). These receptors were obtained from a female donor with ankylosing spondylitis or in good health (not recorded which).

The chain uses TRBV11-3 and TRBJ2-2, with D possibly being TRBD2 (5 bases). The V end was cut by 2 bases, the J end by 8 bases, with 9 bases between. The CDR3 extends over 13 amino acids. The germline gives CDR1 SGHNT, CDR2 YENEEA. Written as DNA, the CDR3 is TGTGCCAGCAGCTTAATGCCGGGGGGGGAGCTGTTTTTT. Protein: CASSLMPGGELFF.

This chain joins TRBV4-1 and TRBJ1-5; D gene ambiguous. CDR3 length equals 15 residues. Germline V lookup: CDR1 MGHRA, CDR2 YSYEKL. V shed 0 bases and J shed 0 bases, with 6 bases lying between them. This CDR3 reads CASSQDVYSNQPQHF. The CDR3 DNA is TGCGCCAGCAGCCAAGATGTCTATAGCAATCAGCCCCAGCATTTT.

This clonotype was recorded a few times. The chain joins TRBV12-3 or TRBV12-4 to TRBJ2-1; D not certain. The CDR3 contains 15 residues. The V end was cut by 5 bases, the J end by 4 bases, with 15 bases between. Here the CDR3 reads CASSKANGPYNEQFF. CDR3 in DNA: TGTGCCAGCAGTAAAGCGAATGGACCTTACAATGAGCAGTTCTTC.

This clonotype was seen at least ten times. This sequence joins TRBV10-3 and TRBJ2-1; 10 positions match TRBD2. This CDR3 spans 13 amino acids. Germline trimming cut 10 bases from V and 2 bases from J; bases unmatched to any gene: 2. In germline, CDR1 is ENHRY, CDR2 SYGVKD. The CDR3: CATLAGAYNEQFF. In nucleotides, the CDR3 is TGTGCCACCCTAGCGGGAGCCTACAATGAGCAGTTCTTC.

This clonotype came up a few times. This chain joins TRBV10-3 and TRBJ1-5, with D perhaps matching TRBD1 (5 bases). V lost 7 bases and J 7 bases, leaving 17 bases between the germline ends. The CDR3 runs to 14 residues. In germline, CDR1 is ENHRY, CDR2 SYGVKD. The CDR3 bases are TGTGCCATCAAAGAGGGCCTGGGGGGACAGCCCCAGCATTTT. Protein: CAIKEGLGGQPQHF.

This clonotype occurred many times. The chain recombines TRBV20-1 with TRBJ2-1; no clear D gene. Germline CDR1 and CDR2: DFQATT and SNEGSKA (reference sequence). The CDR3 runs to 16 residues. V shed 5 bases and J shed 0 bases, with 17 bases lying between them. This CDR3 reads CSAWRLGGSSYNEQFF. CDR3 coding DNA: TGCAGTGCTTGGCGACTCGGCGGAAGCTCCTACAATGAGCAGTTCTTC.

This clonotype has a handful of counts. The chain joins TRBV6-5 to TRBJ1-1; no reliable D call. CDR1 and CDR2 (germline): MNHEY, SVGAGI. This CDR3 spans 13 amino acids. Trimming cost V 4 bases and J 5 bases, with 11 bases left between them. The CDR3 spells CASSLTQWTEAFF. Here the CDR3 DNA reads TGTGCCAGCAGTTTAACTCAGTGGACTGAAGCTTTCTTT.

V is TRBV19 and J is TRBJ1-1, with unresolved D. With 7 bases removed from V and 1 base from J, the gap between germline ends came to 13 bases. Germline V gene data show CDR1 as LNHDA and CDR2 as SQIVND (reference sequence). The CDR3 is made up of 14 amino acids. The CDR3 loop reads CASIRSGRNTEAFF. The DNA of the CDR3 is TGTGCCAGTATCCGATCAGGTCGGAACACTGAAGCTTTCTTT.

This clonotype showed up just a few times. This sequence joins TRBV20-1 and TRBJ2-3, with a tentative D call TRBD2 (6 bases). This CDR3 has 14 residues. Trimming shortened V by 5 bases and J by 10 bases, and 22 bases separated the two germline ends. Germline lookup yields CDR1 DFQATT and CDR2 SNEGSKA (reference sequence). CDR3 residues: CSADRASDLGAQYF. CDR3 nucleotide sequence: TGCAGTGCTGATAGGGCTAGCGACCTTGGGGCGCAGTATTTT.

The table lists this clonotype with many counts. The rearrangement uses TRBV24-1 and TRBJ2-3, with D unresolved. Germline lookup yields CDR1 KGHDR and CDR2 SFDVKD. The CDR3 covers 12 residues. With 2 bases removed from V and 13 bases from J, the gap between germline ends came to 12 bases. Here the CDR3 DNA reads TGTGCCACCAGTGATTCAACAGAGCCGAAGTATTTT. Protein sequence: CATSDSTEPKYF.

This clonotype was recorded many times. This chain connects TRBV7-9 to TRBJ1-2, with D perhaps matching TRBD1 (6 bases). Germline V gene data show CDR1 as SEHNR and CDR2 as FQNEAQ (reference sequence). This CDR3 region has 12 residues. Deletions cut 3 bases from V and 8 bases from J, with 10 bases between. This chain's CDR3 is CASSLRGTGYTF. The CDR3 coding sequence is TGTGCCAGCAGCTTGAGGGGGACCGGCTACACCTTC.

The CDR3 loop reads CASSPDLAGVDEQFF. The CDR3, as DNA: TGTGCCAGCAGTCCAGATCTAGCGGGAGTGGATGAGCAGTTCTTC. The chain is built from TRBV12-3 or TRBV12-4 and TRBJ2-1; 10 nucleotides agree with TRBD2. The CDR3 has 15 residues. The ends lost 5 bases at V and 8 bases at J; junction bases unmatched: 9.

The chain is built from TRBV3-1 and TRBJ1-2, with 9 bases lining up with TRBD1. In germline, CDR1 is LGHDT, CDR2 YNNKEL (reference sequence). V lost 10 bases and J lost 4; bases outside the gene matches: 10. This CDR3 comprises 14 residues. For the CDR3, the DNA is TGTGCCACCTACGGACAGGGGAGCAGCTATGGCTACACCTTC. It translates to CATYGQGSSYGYTF.

This chain joins TRBV7-2 and TRBJ1-5, with TRBD1 matching 7 bases. This CDR3 has 15 amino acids. Germline trimming cut 5 bases from V and 3 bases from J; bases unmatched to any gene: 7. Germline CDR1 SGHTA, CDR2 FQGNSA. The CDR3 is CASSRSTGHNQPQHF. The CDR3 DNA sequence: TGTGCCAGCAGCAGATCGACAGGGCACAATCAGCCCCAGCATTTT.

Comment on this clonotype: With a much larger clone just one base away, this may be a read error. The chain employs TRBV3-1 and TRBJ2-2; D gene unclear. This CDR3 has 12 residues. Trimming shortened V by 0 bases and J by 5 bases, and 1 base separated the two germline ends. From germline, CDR1 is LGHDT and CDR2 YNNKEL (reference sequence). Here the CDR3 DNA reads TGTGCCAGCAGCCAAGAGACCGGGGAGCTGTTTTTT. Its protein product is CASSQETGELFF.

This clonotype has only a few counts. The rearrangement uses TRBV5-5 and TRBJ1-5, with D maybe TRBD1 (5 bases). There are 14 residues in the CDR3. The germline CDR1 and CDR2 sequences are SGHKS and YYEKEE (reference sequence). V lost 4 bases to trimming and J lost 0 bases, with 8 bases between them. This chain's CDR3 is CASSKQVSNQPQHF. The CDR3, as DNA: TGTGCCAGCAGCAAACAGGTTAGCAATCAGCCCCAGCATTTT.

The chain carries TRBV6-5 and TRBJ1-4, with 9 bases identical to TRBD1. This CDR3 spans 15 amino acids. Germline CDR1 MNHEY, CDR2 SVGAGI. Trimming at V came to 3 bases and at J to 5 bases, leaving 4 bases not matched to a gene. The CDR3, as DNA: TGTGCCAGCAGTTATTTTGGACAGGGGAATGAAAAACTGTTTTTT. This encodes CASSYFGQGNEKLFF.

This clonotype was recorded at least ten times. V is TRBV12-3 or TRBV12-4 and J is TRBJ1-2, with D possibly matching TRBD1 (6 bases). The CDR3 is 13 residues long. The V end was cut by 4 bases, the J end by 8 bases, with 14 bases between. CDR3: CASSWADQGGYTF. CDR3 nucleotides: TGTGCCAGCAGTTGGGCGGACCAGGGGGGCTACACCTTC.

The chain has TRBV6-1 and TRBJ1-5; 11 bases are a match to TRBD1. The germline V gene encodes CDR1 MNHNS and CDR2 SASEGT. The CDR3 has 15 amino acids. Trimming took 6 bases from V and 5 from J; bases not matched to a gene: 6. Here the CDR3 reads CASRLGQGADQPQHF. The CDR3 DNA reads TGTGCCAGCAGACTTGGACAGGGGGCCGATCAGCCCCAGCATTTT.

The V and J genes are TRBV18 and TRBJ2-1; tentatively, D is TRBD1 (7 bases). Trimming cost V 3 bases and J 6 bases, with 21 bases left between them. Germline assignment: CDR1 KGHSH and CDR2 LQKENI. This CDR3 is 17 amino acids long. The CDR3 DNA reads TGTGCCAGCTCACCCCGATTATTGACAGGGAGGAGCAATGAGCAGTTCTTC. Protein: CASSPRLLTGRSNEQFF. The full variable domain, completed using reference TRBV18 and TRBJ2-1, is NAGVMQNPRHLVRRRGQEARLRCSPMKGHSHVYWYRQLPEEGLKFMVYLQKENIIDESGMPKERFSAEFPKEGPSILRIQQVVRGDSAAYFCASSPRLLTGRSNEQFFGPGTRLTVL.

This clonotype came up a few times. An end of the junction differs from the germline gene, which may be a read error. This chain connects TRBV20-1 to TRBJ2-5, with D uncertain. The length of the CDR3 is 13 residues. Germline CDR1 and CDR2: DFQATT and SNEGSKA (reference sequence). CDR3: CSASTDTQETQYF. The CDR3 DNA sequence: TGCAGTGCTAGTACCGACACCCAAGAGACTCAGTACTTC.

This clonotype was seen a few times. This sequence joins TRBV27 and TRBJ2-7; a possible D gene is TRBD2 (6 bases). The CDR3 is 14 amino acids. Germline CDR1 is MNHEY and CDR2 is SMNVEV (reference sequence). Trimming removed 0 bases from V and 4 bases from J, with 10 bases in between. The CDR3 bases are TGTGCCAGCAGTTTATCGATGGCGGGGTACGAGCAGTACTTC. Protein: CASSLSMAGYEQYF.

This sequence joins TRBV7-2 and TRBJ2-1, with TRBD2 matching over 7 bases. Losses at the gene ends were 5 bases for V and 5 bases for J; bases not matched to a gene: 6. Germline assignment: CDR1 SGHTA and CDR2 FQGNSA. CDR3 size: 14 residues. This CDR3 reads CASSPRGGNNEQFF. The CDR3 bases are TGTGCCAGCAGCCCCCGGGGAGGGAACAATGAGCAGTTCTTC.

The chain is built from TRBV7-6 and TRBJ2-7, with D hard to call. The CDR3 has 14 amino acids. V lost 5 bases to trimming and J lost 0 bases, with 11 bases between them. CDR1 is SGHVS, CDR2 FNYEAQ, per germline. CDR3 protein: CASSLAAPSYEQYF. CDR3 sequence (DNA): TGTGCCAGCAGCCTGGCTGCTCCCTCCTACGAGCAGTACTTC.

The chain joins TRBV10-3 to TRBJ2-7; D remains ambiguous. V lost 3 bases, J lost 0 bases, and 9 bases lay in between. The CDR3 has 14 amino acids. Per the germline V gene, CDR1 is ENHRY and CDR2 is SYGVKD. The CDR3 loop is CAISDPGRSYEQYF. The CDR3 nucleotides read TGTGCCATCAGTGACCCAGGACGCTCCTACGAGCAGTACTTC.

The chain recombines TRBV25-1 with TRBJ1-6; D not resolved. Germline CDR1 and CDR2: MGHDK and SYGVNS. The CDR3 contains 13 residues. V was pared by 6 bases and J by 9 bases, with 12 bases between. The CDR3 DNA follows: TGTGCCAGCAGGCCAAGGGTCAGTTCACCCCTCCACTTT. It translates to CASRPRVSSPLHF.

Here the CDR3 reads CSVVRPGSGTEAFF. The CDR3 bases are TGCAGCGTTGTCCGGCCGGGTTCGGGCACTGAAGCTTTCTTT. V is TRBV29-1 and J is TRBJ1-1; D remains ambiguous. This CDR3 is 14 amino acids long. V was clipped by 4 bases and J by 4 bases, with 16 bases between them. Germline V gives CDR1 SQVTM, CDR2 ANQGSEA. Using reference TRBV29-1 and TRBJ1-1 for the parts outside the CDR3, the full variable domain is SAVISQKPSRDICQRGTSLTIQCQVDSQVTMMFWYRQQPGQSLTLIATANQGSEATYESGFVIDKFPISRPNLTFSTLTVSNMSPEDSSIYLCSVVRPGSGTEAFFGQGTRLTVV.

V and J are TRBV7-2 and TRBJ2-1; TRBD2 matches 9 bases. Unmatched junction bases numbered 4, after V lost 0 bases and J lost 1 base. This CDR3 contains 17 residues. Germline V lookup: CDR1 SGHTA, CDR2 FQGNSA. CDR3 nucleotide sequence: TGTGCCAGCAGCTTAGCCGGCGGGGGGGTGTCCTACAATGAGCAGTTCTTC. It yields the protein CASSLAGGGVSYNEQFF.